These T cell receptor beta chains were read from a single sample in a study of graft-versus-host responses after intestinal transplantation. The antigens for these receptors are not known. TCRdb's table, derived via immunoSEQ multiplex PCR, lists solely in-frame clones and lacks some. Among approximately 86,000 clones, around 92% were seen once, and the ten largest hold roughly 0.44%. Sequences were derived from unstimulated CD8+ T cells sorted from spleen or lymph node cells, sampled before transplant. These receptors originate from a human donor who was the organ donor for an intestinal transplant. CDR3s include the opening cysteine and the closing phenylalanine or tryptophan. D genes are given only for firm matches. Clone size is given for some rows only: seen once, a few or many times, or a class if the clone is expanded.

cdr3_nt | cdr3_aa | j_call | clone_size | cdr3_length | v_call | d_call
TGTGCCAGCCAAGCGACAGGGAACACTGAAGCTTTCTTT | CASQATGNTEAFF | TRBJ1-1 | few | 13 | TRBV19 | -
TGTGCCAGCAGCACACAGGGTCTCAGTTCACCCCTCCACTTT | CASSTQGLSSPLHF | TRBJ1-6 | - | 14 | TRBV4-2 | -
TGTGCCAGCAGCGACGGACTAGCGGGGGGGATTGGATACACAGATACGCAGTATTTT | CASSDGLAGGIGYTDTQYF | TRBJ2-3 | - | 19 | TRBV7-2 | TRBD2
TGTGCCAGCAGCCCTAGATCTGTAAATGAAAAACTGTTTTTT | CASSPRSVNEKLFF | TRBJ1-4 | - | 14 | TRBV9 | -
TGTGCCAGCAGCCATACTAGCGGGGGGCCAGGAGAGACCCAGTACTTC | CASSHTSGGPGETQYF | TRBJ2-5 | - | 16 | TRBV9 | TRBD2
TGTGCCAGCAGCTTAGCAGGGCGGGGGGGGTACAATGAGCAGTTCTTC | CASSLAGRGGYNEQFF | TRBJ2-1 | - | 16 | TRBV7-8 | TRBD2
TGTGCCACCAGCAGAGGGGGGGATCCCTACGAGCAGTACTTC | CATSRGGDPYEQYF | TRBJ2-7 | - | 14 | TRBV15 | -
TGCGCCAGCAGCCAAGATCGGCAGGGAGGTGGTCAGCCCCAGCATTTT | CASSQDRQGGGQPQHF | TRBJ1-5 | - | 16 | TRBV4-3 | -
TGTGCCAGCAGTGCGACTAGCGGGGGCACAGATACGCAGTATTTT | CASSATSGGTDTQYF | TRBJ2-3 | few | 15 | TRBV27 | TRBD2
TGTGCCAGCAGCTCACGACAGGGCTACGAGCAGTACTTC | CASSSRQGYEQYF | TRBJ2-7 | - | 13 | TRBV5-8 | TRBD1
TGTGCCAGCACCCTACAGGGCAGAGGCTACACCTTC | CASTLQGRGYTF | TRBJ1-2 | - | 12 | TRBV7-9 | -
TGTGCCAGCAGAACAGGGGGCACCGATTCACCCCTCCACTTT | CASRTGGTDSPLHF | TRBJ1-6 | - | 14 | TRBV6-5 | TRBD1
TGTGCCAGCAGCGTTTCAGGGAGGCAGCCCCAGCATTTT | CASSVSGRQPQHF | TRBJ1-5 | - | 13 | TRBV9 | -
TGTGCCAGCAGCGTCGGCCCTAGCATGGAAAACATTCAGTACTTC | CASSVGPSMENIQYF | TRBJ2-4 | - | 15 | TRBV9 | -
TGTGCCAGCAGCTCCAGCGGGGGGGCAGATGAGCAGTTCTTC | CASSSSGGADEQFF | TRBJ2-1 | - | 14 | TRBV7-3 | TRBD2
TGCGCCAGCAGCCAAGGACGGACAGGGGGATACGAGCAGTACTTC | CASSQGRTGGYEQYF | TRBJ2-7 | - | 15 | TRBV4-3 | TRBD1
TGTGCCAGCAGTCGGGACAGGGTTGAGGGCTACACCTTC | CASSRDRVEGYTF | TRBJ1-2 | - | 13 | TRBV5-5 | TRBD1
TGCGCCAGCAGCCAAATCGGACAACCCGTCAACACCGGGGAGCTGTTTTTT | CASSQIGQPVNTGELFF | TRBJ2-2 | once | 17 | TRBV4-1 | -
TGCGCCAGCAGCCAAGTACGGGGGTCGGACTATGGCTACACCTTC | CASSQVRGSDYGYTF | TRBJ1-2 | - | 15 | TRBV4-3 | -
TGTGCCAGCAGCTTGGACCCCTCCCGTGGAGGCCCGAGACGAGATACGCAGTATTTT | CASSLDPSRGGPRRDTQYF | TRBJ2-3 | - | 19 | TRBV7-9 | -
TGCGCCAGCAGCCAAGGCCAGGTGAAGGGCTACACCTTC | CASSQGQVKGYTF | TRBJ1-2 | - | 13 | TRBV4-3 | -
TGTGCCAGCAGCGTAGGGTCGGCGGCCCAAGAGACCCAGTACTTC | CASSVGSAAQETQYF | TRBJ2-5 | - | 15 | TRBV9 | -
TGTGCCAGCAGCCCCTCGGCGGTGGAGTACGAGCAGTACTTC | CASSPSAVEYEQYF | TRBJ2-7 | - | 14 | TRBV9 | -
TGTGCCAGCTCACCTTGGGACAGGGCTACCTACGAGCAGTACTTC | CASSPWDRATYEQYF | TRBJ2-7 | - | 15 | TRBV18 | TRBD1
TGTGCCAGCAGCCAAGTTGCAGGGCTGCTCACTGAAGCTTTCTTT | CASSQVAGLLTEAFF | TRBJ1-1 | - | 15 | TRBV14 | -
TGTGCCAGCAGTTCAGGACTAGCGGGCACAGATACGCAGTATTTT | CASSSGLAGTDTQYF | TRBJ2-3 | few | 15 | TRBV2 | TRBD2
TGCAGCGTTGAAGCCCCGTCGGGGGGCTACACCTTC | CSVEAPSGGYTF | TRBJ1-2 | - | 12 | TRBV29-1 | -
TGTGCCAGCAGCCAAGTCGGCAGGCCTTACGAGCAGTACTTC | CASSQVGRPYEQYF | TRBJ2-7 | - | 14 | TRBV14 | -
TGTGCCTGGAGTGGGAGGAGGCAAGAGACCCAGTACTTC | CAWSGRRQETQYF | TRBJ2-5 | once | 13 | TRBV30 | -
TGTGCCAGCAGCAACCGGGACAGGGGGATCTACGAGCAGTACTTC | CASSNRDRGIYEQYF | TRBJ2-7 | - | 15 | TRBV2 | TRBD1
TGTGCCAGCAGTTCTCGACTAGCGGTGGAAAATGAGCAGTTCTTC | CASSSRLAVENEQFF | TRBJ2-1 | - | 15 | TRBV27 | TRBD2
TGTGCCAGCAGCTTGTGGCAGGGCAATCAGCCCCAGCATTTT | CASSLWQGNQPQHF | TRBJ1-5 | - | 14 | TRBV5-5 | -
TGTGCCAGCACCATACCCCCTACAGGGATTGGGAATCAGCCCCAGCATTTT | CASTIPPTGIGNQPQHF | TRBJ1-5 | - | 17 | TRBV28 | -
TGTGCCAGCAGCCAAGAAGTAGCCGCCCTCCATACGCAGTATTTT | CASSQEVAALHTQYF | TRBJ2-3 | - | 15 | TRBV4-2 | -
TGTGCCAGCAGTGAAGCGTGGAGGGCTGGTTCTCCCCTCCACTTT | CASSEAWRAGSPLHF | TRBJ1-6 | - | 15 | TRBV6-1 | -
TGTGCCAGCAGTGAAGGGCTAGCGGGATACGAGCAGTACTTC | CASSEGLAGYEQYF | TRBJ2-7 | - | 14 | TRBV6-1 | TRBD2
TGTGCCAGCAGCCAACTACCGTCGTCCTACGAGCAGTACTTC | CASSQLPSSYEQYF | TRBJ2-7 | - | 14 | TRBV4-2 | -
TGTGCCAGCAGCTTGGTTCAGGGCACAGATACGCAGTATTTT | CASSLVQGTDTQYF | TRBJ2-3 | - | 14 | TRBV5-6 | -
TGCGCCAGCAGCCAACATCATGGCTACACCTTC | CASSQHHGYTF | TRBJ1-2 | - | 11 | TRBV4-1 | -
TGTGCCAGCAGTGAAGGACGGGGGATCATCGGCGAGCAGTACTTC | CASSEGRGIIGEQYF | TRBJ2-7 | - | 15 | TRBV2 | -
TGTGCCAGCAGCCTAGCTGGACAGGGCTACGAGCAGTACTTC | CASSLAGQGYEQYF | TRBJ2-7 | - | 14 | TRBV7-6 | TRBD1
TGTGCCAGCAGCTTCGGGCAGGGGGCCGCCTACGAGCAGTACTTC | CASSFGQGAAYEQYF | TRBJ2-7 | - | 15 | TRBV7-3 | TRBD1
TGTGCCAGCAGCTTAACCGTTACTCCCCCCACAGATACGCAGTATTTT | CASSLTVTPPTDTQYF | TRBJ2-3 | - | 16 | TRBV7-3 | -
TGTGCCAGCAGGCGTCAAGGGGCCAACGTCCTGACTTTC | CASRRQGANVLTF | TRBJ2-6 | - | 13 | TRBV2 | -
TGTGCCACCAGCAGAGATGTGTCCCAGGGGCGGTGGTATGGCTACACCTTC | CATSRDVSQGRWYGYTF | TRBJ1-2 | - | 17 | TRBV15 | -
TGTGCCAGCAGCTTAAGGGCCGGTAAAACAGATACGCAGTATTTT | CASSLRAGKTDTQYF | TRBJ2-3 | - | 15 | TRBV7-3 | -
TGCGCCAGCAGCCAAGGGTGGTCAGGGACACTCTACGAGCAGTACTTC | CASSQGWSGTLYEQYF | TRBJ2-7 | - | 16 | TRBV4-1 | -
TGCGCCAGCAGCCAAGCACAGGGCTATGGCTACACCTTC | CASSQAQGYGYTF | TRBJ1-2 | - | 13 | TRBV4-3 | -